Shown below are 7 T cell receptor beta chains from a single sample sequenced in a study of cytomegalovirus exposure and HLA in healthy donors. Primers included in the PCR were 60 Vbeta and 13 Jbeta primers. The data were produced by immunoSEQ multiplex PCR, yet TCRdb's version contains in-frame clones alone and is incomplete. Here the sample spans fewer than 120,000 clones, around three quarters being singletons. The sample consisted of PBMCs. These receptors all come from a woman in her thirties in good health and CMV-seronegative.

This clone was counted a single time. The V and J genes are TRBV27 and TRBJ1-2; D remains ambiguous. V dropped 2 bases and J dropped 0 bases, with 7 bases sitting between them. CDR3 length: 14 residues. CDR1 is MNHEY, CDR2 SMNVEV, per germline (reference sequence). The CDR3 nucleotides are TGTGCCAGCAGTTTAAGTGCAGCTAACTATGGCTACACCTTC. The encoded protein is CASSLSAANYGYTF.

V is TRBV4-1 and J is TRBJ1-4; tentatively, D is TRBD1 (5 bases). The CDR3 contains 17 residues. From germline, CDR1 is MGHRA and CDR2 YSYEKL. Trimming took off 1 base at V and 7 bases at J, with 19 bases between the two ends. CDR3 residues: CASSQGAWDLGSEKLFF. The CDR3 nucleotides read TGCGCCAGCAGCCAAGGAGCCTGGGACCTCGGGAGTGAAAAACTGTTTTTT.

This clone was seen a handful of times. The chain links TRBV7-9 to TRBJ1-4; 9 nucleotides line up with TRBD1. The trim removed 5 bases at V and 5 bases at J, leaving 9 bases unmatched. Germline lookup yields CDR1 SEHNR and CDR2 FQNEAQ (reference sequence). This CDR3 comprises 16 residues. The CDR3 loop reads CASSPTSGTGNEKLFF. CDR3 sequence (DNA): TGTGCCAGCAGCCCAACCTCCGGGACAGGGAATGAAAAACTGTTTTTT.

The chain couples TRBV25-1 to TRBJ2-1; no clear D gene. The CDR3 sequence is 12 residues long. The germline gives CDR1 MGHDK, CDR2 SYGVNS. V lost 4 bases and J 10 bases, leaving 11 bases between the germline ends. In DNA form, the CDR3 reads TGTGCCAGCAGTGGCAATTCTCGGGAGCAGTTCTTC. Its protein product is CASSGNSREQFF.

A remark on this clone: A junction end diverges from the germline sequence, so it may reflect a read error. The rearrangement joins TRBV19 to TRBJ2-5; perhaps TRBD1 as D (6 bases). CDR1 is LNHDA and CDR2 is SQIVND in the germline V gene (reference sequence). The CDR3 is 14 residues long. The CDR3 protein is CASSVDTGSETQYF. The CDR3 bases are TGTGCCAGTAGTGTAGACACAGGGTCGGAGACCCAGTACTTC.

This rearrangement joins TRBV30 to TRBJ2-1, with TRBD2 as a possible D gene (6 bases). The V gene's germline CDR1 is GTSNPN and CDR2 SVGIG (reference sequence). This CDR3 comprises 14 residues. Trimming took off 4 bases at V and 2 bases at J, with 12 bases between the two ends. CDR3 in amino acids: CAWTPSVAYNEQFF. The CDR3 region has the DNA TGTGCCTGGACCCCTAGCGTAGCCTACAATGAGCAGTTCTTC. Full variable domain (remainder filled in from reference TRBV30 and TRBJ2-1): SQTIHQWPATLVQPVGSPLSLECTVEGTSNPNLYWYRQAAGRGLQLLFYSVGIGQISSEVPQNLSASRPQDRQFILSSKKLLLSDSGFYLCAWTPSVAYNEQFFGPGTRLTVL.

The CDR3 DNA is TGTGCTAGTGGTCCCACGGGACAACATTACAATGAGCAGTTCTTC. Amino acid sequence: CASGPTGQHYNEQFF. This chain links TRBV12-5 with TRBJ2-1, with D tentatively TRBD1 (6 bases). The CDR3 covers 15 residues. Trimming took off 5 bases at V and 4 bases at J, with 15 bases between the two ends. Looked up from germline, CDR1 is LGHNT and CDR2 is FRNRAP.